This entry lists 8 T cell receptor beta chains sequenced from one sample in a study of CD8+ T cells in alopecia areata. Extracted RNA was reverse transcribed into cDNA, the sequencing template. The assay was immunoSEQ multiplex PCR, and TCRdb's table has in-frame clones only and misses some. The sample yields 150,000 or so clones, around 47% seen once. Sequencing was done on a sample of CD4+ T cells sorted from blood. These receptors were taken from a human donor with alopecia areata.

V and J are TRBV28 and TRBJ2-7; 7 nucleotides agree with TRBD1. Germline V gives CDR1 MDHEN, CDR2 SYDVKM. V lost 5 bases to trimming and J lost 2 bases; unmatched junction nucleotides: 6. The CDR3 length is 14 residues. CDR3 residues: CASSPGTVPYEQYF. As DNA, the CDR3 is TGTGCCAGCAGTCCCGGGACAGTGCCCTACGAGCAGTACTTC.

This clone came up a few times. The chain is built from TRBV29-1 and TRBJ1-1, with D hard to call. The CDR3 extends over 12 amino acids. V was clipped by 6 bases and J by 3 bases, with 11 bases between them. Germline CDR1 SQVTM, CDR2 ANQGSEA. CDR3 bases: TGCAGCGTGGACCTCGGGTACACTGAAGCTTTCTTT. Its protein product is CSVDLGYTEAFF.

The V gene is TRBV27, the J gene TRBJ2-5; D unclear. V lost 5 bases, J lost 2 bases, and 12 bases lay in between. This CDR3 comprises 14 residues. From germline, CDR1 is MNHEY and CDR2 SMNVEV (reference sequence). CDR3 sequence: CASSPLQLQETQYF. The CDR3 DNA sequence: TGTGCCAGCAGTCCTCTCCAGTTACAAGAGACCCAGTACTTC.

The V gene is TRBV10-3, the J gene TRBJ1-4, with 9 bases identical to TRBD1. CDR1 ENHRY and CDR2 SYGVKD come from the germline V gene. The CDR3 consists of 13 residues. V dropped 10 bases and J dropped 5; count of bases not matched to a gene: 5. The CDR3 protein is CATRDRENEKLFF. The CDR3 DNA is TGTGCCACGCGGGACAGGGAAAATGAAAAACTGTTTTTT.

In this sample, this clone turned up a few times. This chain links TRBV10-3 with TRBJ2-1; 9 nucleotides agree with TRBD2. The V gene's germline CDR1 is ENHRY and CDR2 SYGVKD. The CDR3 has 14 amino acids. Trimming at V came to 10 bases and at J to 8 bases, leaving 12 bases not matched to a gene. The DNA of the CDR3 is TGTGCCACCGTGGAGGCTAGCGGGAAGGATGAGCAGTTCTTC. Residues: CATVEASGKDEQFF.

This chain links TRBV6-5 with TRBJ2-2, with D uncertain. V was trimmed by 7 bases and J by 0 bases, leaving 9 bases between them. The CDR3 consists of 14 residues. Looked up from germline, CDR1 is MNHEY and CDR2 is SVGAGI. CDR3 in DNA: TGTGCCAGCACCAAGTCGGCGAACACCGGGGAGCTGTTTTTT. Translation: CASTKSANTGELFF.

The V call is TRBV9, the J call TRBJ2-1, with D perhaps matching TRBD2 (6 bases). Trimming took 0 bases from V and 3 from J, leaving 19 bases between them. The V gene's germline CDR1 is SGDLS and CDR2 YYNGEE. This CDR3 spans 18 amino acids. CDR3 bases: TGTGCCAGCAGCGTAGATTTGGGGGGTAGTTTAGTCTACAATGAGCAGTTCTTC. Translation gives CASSVDLGGSLVYNEQFF.

This clone was recorded a few times. The genes are TRBV29-1 and TRBJ2-7; D uncertain. The CDR3 loop spans 15 amino acids. From germline, CDR1 is SQVTM and CDR2 ANQGSEA. V gave up 7 bases and J gave up 4 bases, with 23 bases separating them. The CDR3 bases are TGCAGCGCCAAAGAAGTCCTGGGCGAGGTTTACGAGCAGTACTTC. Protein sequence: CSAKEVLGEVYEQYF.